The clone carrying this TCR beta chain was seen just once. These data belong to a study of control samples from healthy donors and cancer patients. Profiled with immunoSEQ multiplex PCR; TCRdb holds only in-frame clones, not every one. The profile shows about 73,000 clones, about 95% of them singletons. V gave up 5 bases and J gave up 0 bases, with 13 bases separating them. The CDR3 extends over 15 amino acids. CDR1 LNHDA and CDR2 SQIVND come from the germline V gene (reference sequence). The sample comprised blood. The chain has TRBV19 and TRBJ1-1; D gene uncertain. The origin of this receptor is a woman aged 35 to 49 in good health. The DNA of the CDR3 is TGTGCCAGTAGTCCGCGTGGAGGAGTGAACACTGAAGCTTTCTTT. Amino acids: CASSPRGGVNTEAFF.